Listed below are T cell receptor beta chains from one sample, sequenced in a study of cytomegalovirus exposure and HLA in healthy donors. Libraries were prepared by immunoSEQ multiplex PCR; TCRdb keeps only in-frame clonotypes and omits some of them. This sample carries roughly 220,000 clones, about 77% of them seen once, and the ten largest clones take 1.8%. The sequenced material came from PBMCs. Receptors were obtained from a woman in her 30s in good health and CMV-seronegative. The CDR3 runs from the conserved cysteine through the conserved F or W. Each record gives: CDR3 protein, CDR3 length, D gene, V gene. D genes are given only for firm matches.

CASSLTGNAEAFF	13	TRBD1	TRBV13
CASSLAGQGNTEAFF	15	.	TRBV7-3
CSVEDLAATNEKLFF	15	.	TRBV29-1
CSDGGTDTQYF	11	.	TRBV29-1
CASSLSGLAGAYEQYF	16	TRBD2	TRBV5-4
CASSTGGGYGYTF	13	TRBD1	TRBV6-5
CASSLETSGTTGELFF	16	TRBD2	TRBV5-4
CASSLAYRAGANVLTF	16	.	TRBV11-1
CASSQTRGNEQFF	13	.	TRBV6-1
CASSQNRLAGETQYF	15	TRBD2	TRBV7-6
CASSFGTVHSDAQYF	15	TRBD1	TRBV7-6
CASGLFNTEAFF	12	.	TRBV6-5
CASSSMAGNTEAFF	14	.	TRBV7-9
CASRLGRNQETQYF	14	.	TRBV6-5
CASSGEAGTSYWLGQFF	17	TRBD2	TRBV6-1
CASSKRGPVGEKLFF	15	.	TRBV21-1
CASSLDGTGGYNEQFF	16	TRBD1	TRBV7-3
CASSQPGQGFDGFDEQFF	18	TRBD1	TRBV23-1
CAKQGAVNTEAFF	13	TRBD1	TRBV2
CASSEFRDSGISYSNQPQHF	20	TRBD1	TRBV6-1
CASSRTGKGGNTIYF	15	TRBD1	TRBV6-5
CASSQGQGADGYTF	14	TRBD1	TRBV11-3
CASSQASGVRTDTQYF	16	.	TRBV4-1
CASSPGQRETQYF	13	TRBD1	TRBV18
CASSSREGFTGNTIYF	16	.	TRBV5-6
CASRSDTNSYNEQFF	15	.	TRBV7-9
CASSLLSTAVLQETQYF	17	.	TRBV5-6
CASSGRGQGQPQHF	14	TRBD1	TRBV19
CASSYGGPGRTVSGANVLTF	20	.	TRBV27
CASSQAGGRNEQFF	14	TRBD2	TRBV9
CASSQQGDTQYF	12	TRBD1	TRBV5-1
CSVRTTSTDTQYF	13	.	TRBV29-1
CASSFSGPYEQYF	13	.	TRBV7-2
CASGTSGEPKRTEQYF	16	.	TRBV21-1
CASSRPTRGGWAEAFF	16	.	TRBV6-8
CASSQVTKLPNYGYTF	16	.	TRBV4-2
CASSTAGGGPGEQFF	15	TRBD2	TRBV5-6
CASSPGQGGNTEAFF	15	TRBD1	TRBV18
CASSYRTAQGEKLFF	15	.	TRBV6-5
CASSIILAGGNNEQYF	16	TRBD2	TRBV19
CASSIGPAYEQYF	13	.	TRBV19
CASFSGYYNEQFF	13	.	TRBV18
CASRSLRTGGITDTQYF	17	TRBD1	TRBV27
CASSEQGATETQYF	14	TRBD1	TRBV2
CASRSGQGFSTDTQYF	16	TRBD1	TRBV5-1
CASSAHPNTGGLNSPLHF	18	TRBD1	TRBV6-1
CASSPEAGLTEAFF	14	.	TRBV13
CATWRGNLGTEAFF	14	.	TRBV6-6
CASSQDVQASGRFGELFF	18	TRBD2	TRBV4-1
CASIMTGSTGELFF	14	.	TRBV6-1
CSVEGWGVAGETQYF	15	TRBD2	TRBV29-1
CASSDYPDSGTEAFF	15	.	TRBV25-1
CASSGLGQPSTDTQYF	16	.	TRBV9
CASSPGGQEGATQYF	15	TRBD1	TRBV5-1